What follows are 22 T cell receptor beta chains derived from one specimen sequenced in a study of blood T cell repertoires in COVID-19. The method was immunoSEQ multiplex PCR; TCRdb's version includes in-frame clones alone and lacks a portion of them. The sample holds 250,000 or so clones, about 83% seen once. The source material was peripheral blood. The receptors shown here come from a man aged 30-40 years who had recovered from COVID-19.

This clone came up a few times. This chain uses TRBV12-3 or TRBV12-4 with TRBJ1-2, with D unclear. The germline V and J ends were trimmed by 1 base and 7 bases, with 10 bases remaining between them. The CDR3 extends over 13 amino acids. This chain's CDR3 is CASSLGLGLGYTF. DNA for the CDR3: TGTGCCAGCAGTTTAGGGCTTGGGCTTGGCTACACCTTC.

The rearrangement links TRBV4-1 to TRBJ1-2; TRBD1 is a possible D gene (6 bases). CDR3 length: 16 residues. Per the germline V gene, CDR1 is MGHRA and CDR2 is YSYEKL. Trimming took off 2 bases at V and 3 bases at J, with 16 bases between the two ends. The CDR3 DNA sequence: TGCGCCAGCAGCCAACCTTGGGGGACACCATACTATGGCTACACCTTC. Its protein is CASSQPWGTPYYGYTF.

The CDR3 loop is CASSQGTLAGTLQETQYF. CDR3 nucleotides: TGCGCCAGCAGCCAAGGGACATTAGCGGGGACTCTCCAAGAGACCCAGTACTTC. V gene TRBV4-1 combines with J gene TRBJ2-5; the match to TRBD2 covers 8 bases. The CDR3 runs 18 residues. Germline lookup yields CDR1 MGHRA and CDR2 YSYEKL. Losses at the gene ends were 1 base for V and 1 base for J; bases not matched to a gene: 11.

This clone came up once. The CDR3 here is CASDLRGEEHQPQHF. For the CDR3, the DNA is TGTGCCAGCGATCTTCGCGGTGAGGAACATCAGCCCCAGCATTTT. The chain combines TRBV6-5 with TRBJ1-5; D remains ambiguous. Trimming removed 8 bases at V and 5 bases at J, with 19 bases between. The CDR3 totals 15 residues. CDR1 and CDR2 from the germline V gene are MNHEY and SVGAGI.

The chain joins TRBV5-1 to TRBJ2-7, with no clear D. This CDR3 has 12 amino acids. The germline CDR1 and CDR2 sequences are SGHRS and YFSETQ. The V and J ends lost 1 base and 6 bases respectively, with 8 bases between them. The CDR3 coding sequence is TGCGCCAGCAGCTTGCCAACGAGCGAGCAGTACTTC. It is translated as CASSLPTSEQYF. Filled out from reference TRBV5-1 and TRBJ2-7, the complete variable domain reads KAGVTQTPRYLIKTRGQQVTLSCSPISGHRSVSWYQQTPGQGLQFLFEYFSETQRNKGNFPGRFSGRQFSNSRSEMNVSTLELGDSALYLCASSLPTSEQYFGPGTRLTVT.

The V and J genes are TRBV27 and TRBJ2-7; TRBD1 matches at 8 bases. V shed 3 bases, J shed 4 bases, and the junction held 5 bases outside the gene matches. Per germline, CDR1 MNHEY and CDR2 SMNVEV (reference sequence). The CDR3 has 14 amino acids. In DNA form, the CDR3 reads TGTGCCAGCAGTTTCCGGGACAGGATGTACGAGCAGTACTTC. This codes for CASSFRDRMYEQYF.

This clone was seen once. The chain combines TRBV7-3 with TRBJ2-2, with 11 nucleotides matching TRBD2. Trimming removed 4 bases from V and 8 bases from J; junction bases left unmatched: 15. Germline loops: CDR1 SGHTA, CDR2 FQGTGA. CDR3 size: 18 residues. The CDR3 coding sequence is TGTGCCAGCAGCTCCCGCGGCGGCCGTAGCGGGGGGGCAGGGGAGCTGTTTTTT. Translation gives CASSSRGGRSGGAGELFF. The variable domain in full, completed from reference TRBV7-3 and TRBJ2-2, reads GAGVSQTPSNKVTEKGKYVELRCDPISGHTALYWYRQSLGQGPEFLIYFQGTGAADDSGLPNDRFFAVRPEGSVSTLKIQRTERGDSAVYLCASSSRGGRSGGAGELFFGEGSRLTVL.

This chain joins TRBV7-7 and TRBJ2-1; TRBD2 might be the D (5 bases). V lost 5 bases to trimming and J lost 8 bases, with 22 bases between them. Germline V CDR1 and CDR2: SSHAT, FNYEAQ (reference sequence). This CDR3 has 16 amino acids. Written as DNA, the CDR3 is TGTGCCAGCAGCCCCCTTGCCGGGGTAGGGTACCATGAGCAGTTCTTC. This sequence encodes CASSPLAGVGYHEQFF.

This clone occurred once. The V call is TRBV10-3, the J call TRBJ2-5; 16 bases are a match to TRBD2. The CDR3 is 16 residues long. The junction had 3 bases not matched to a gene; V was cut back by 6 bases and J by 2 bases. Germline values: CDR1 ENHRY, CDR2 SYGVKD. CDR3 protein: CAISPGLAGGQETQYF. Written as DNA, the CDR3 is TGTGCCATCAGCCCGGGACTAGCGGGGGGGCAAGAGACCCAGTACTTC.

The chain employs TRBV7-8 and TRBJ1-2, with 7 nucleotides matching TRBD1. CDR1 SGHVS and CDR2 FQNEAQ come from the germline V gene. J lost 7 bases, V lost 5 bases, and 7 bases had no gene match. The CDR3 has 13 residues. The DNA of the CDR3 is TGTGCCAGCAGCGCAAGACAGGGTCGTGGCTACACCTTC. Amino acid sequence: CASSARQGRGYTF.

The chain carries TRBV5-1 and TRBJ2-7; 8 bases map to TRBD1. The CDR3 contains 15 residues. With V trimmed by 4 bases and J by 2 bases, 8 bases remained unmatched. Germline CDR1 and CDR2: SGHRS and YFSETQ. CDR3 region: CASSARGQLTYEQYF. The CDR3 DNA reads as TGCGCCAGCAGCGCCAGGGGGCAGCTTACCTACGAGCAGTACTTC.

The chain has TRBV9 and TRBJ2-3, with D maybe TRBD1 (6 bases). Germline V CDR1 and CDR2: SGDLS, YYNGEE. V was trimmed by 4 bases and J by 6 bases, leaving 15 bases between them. This CDR3 is 14 amino acids long. CDR3 nucleotides: TGTGCCAGCAGCTTTACAGGGTTTGGGGATACGCAGTATTTT. As protein: CASSFTGFGDTQYF.

A note on this clone: Other DNA variants within this sample encode the same CDR3. The rearrangement uses TRBV18 and TRBJ1-5; 7 bases are shared with TRBD1. This CDR3 has 15 residues. From germline, CDR1 is KGHSH and CDR2 LQKENI. V was pared by 0 bases and J by 2 bases, with 1 base of the junction left unmatched. The CDR3 nucleotides are TGTGCCAGCTCACCACCAGGGGGCGGCAATCAGCCCCAGCATTTT. This encodes CASSPPGGGNQPQHF.

The chain is built from TRBV27 and TRBJ2-1, with D perhaps TRBD1 (6 bases). The V end was cut by 10 bases, the J end by 5 bases, with 15 bases between. Germline-derived CDR1 and CDR2 are MNHEY and SMNVEV (reference sequence). CDR3 length: 13 amino acids. The CDR3 coding sequence is TGTGCCACCTCAGGGGCATCAAACAATGAGCAGTTCTTC. Its translation: CATSGASNNEQFF.

This clone was observed many times. This chain links TRBV6-5 with TRBJ1-2; TRBD1 agrees at 8 bases. Germline V gene lookup returns CDR1 MNHEY and CDR2 SVGAGI. The trim removed 6 bases at V and 9 bases at J, leaving 15 bases unmatched. The CDR3 has 15 residues. CDR3: CASSTGGGSVVSYTF. The CDR3 coding sequence is TGTGCCAGCAGCACAGGGGGAGGGTCCGTCGTCAGCTACACCTTC.

This chain connects TRBV11-3 to TRBJ2-2; 12 bases agree with TRBD1. J lost 7 bases, V lost 5 bases, and 5 bases had no gene match. This CDR3 has 15 amino acids. The germline V gene encodes CDR1 SGHNT and CDR2 YENEEA. CDR3 residues: CASSPGQGAGGELFF. The CDR3, as DNA: TGTGCCAGCAGCCCGGGACAGGGGGCGGGCGGGGAGCTGTTTTTT.

The chain links TRBV14 to TRBJ1-4; 8 nucleotides line up with TRBD1. After removal of 0 bases from V and 8 bases from J, the junction contained 8 bases not matched to a gene. Germline CDR1 and CDR2: SGHDN and FVKESK. This CDR3 has 16 residues. The CDR3 here is CASSQEVWTGTEKLFF. DNA of the CDR3: TGTGCCAGCAGCCAAGAAGTTTGGACAGGGACCGAAAAACTGTTTTTT.

The J gene is TRBJ1-6, the V gene TRBV5-8, with D perhaps TRBD1 (6 bases). The ends were cut back, 4 bases at V and 4 bases at J, with 18 bases in the middle. The germline gives CDR1 SGHTS, CDR2 YDEGEE. The CDR3 covers 17 residues. In DNA form, the CDR3 reads TGTGCCAGCAGCAGAACCGGGACAAACGCGTATAATTCACCCCTCCACTTT. This codes for CASSRTGTNAYNSPLHF. The whole variable domain, remainder taken from reference TRBV5-8 and TRBJ1-6, is EAGVTQSPTHLIKTRGQQATLRCSPISGHTSVYWYQQALGLGLQFLLWYDEGEERNRGNFPPRFSGRQFPNYSSELNVNALELEDSALYLCASSRTGTNAYNSPLHFGNGTRLTVT.

In this sample, this clone turned up once. The gene calls are TRBV27 and TRBJ1-1, with 7 positions matching TRBD1. Germline CDR1 MNHEY, CDR2 SMNVEV (reference sequence). CDR3 size: 12 residues. J lost 10 bases, V lost 6 bases, and 8 bases had no gene match. This chain's CDR3 is CASRGQTHVAFF. The CDR3 DNA reads TGTGCCAGCAGGGGACAGACCCATGTAGCTTTCTTT.

The genes are TRBV28 and TRBJ2-5; a weak D match, TRBD1 (6 bases). CDR1 is MDHEN, CDR2 SYDVKM, per germline. This CDR3 is 15 amino acids long. The V gene lost 5 bases and the J gene lost 0 bases, with 13 bases spanning the gap. The CDR3 nucleotides read TGTGCCAGCAGTCGGAATACAGGGAACCAAGAGACCCAGTACTTC. Translation gives CASSRNTGNQETQYF.

This clone was counted between two and nine times. The CDR3 region is CASSSTGELNTEAFF. CDR3 in DNA: TGCGCCAGCAGCTCGACAGGAGAATTGAACACTGAAGCTTTCTTT. J is TRBJ1-1 and V is TRBV5-1; TRBD1 might be the D (6 bases). The germline gives CDR1 SGHRS, CDR2 YFSETQ. Trimming pared 3 bases from V and 0 bases from J, leaving 12 bases between. The CDR3 sequence is 15 residues long.

This clone was seen more than once but under ten times. The chain recombines TRBV19 with TRBJ1-5, with TRBD1 as a possible D gene (5 bases). Deletions cut 7 bases from V and 6 bases from J, with 16 bases between. Germline-derived CDR1 and CDR2 are LNHDA and SQIVND (reference sequence). The CDR3 has 14 residues. In DNA form, the CDR3 reads TGTGCCAGTACCCCGGGGGGAAGGGGTCAGCCCCAGCATTTT. Translating it yields CASTPGGRGQPQHF.